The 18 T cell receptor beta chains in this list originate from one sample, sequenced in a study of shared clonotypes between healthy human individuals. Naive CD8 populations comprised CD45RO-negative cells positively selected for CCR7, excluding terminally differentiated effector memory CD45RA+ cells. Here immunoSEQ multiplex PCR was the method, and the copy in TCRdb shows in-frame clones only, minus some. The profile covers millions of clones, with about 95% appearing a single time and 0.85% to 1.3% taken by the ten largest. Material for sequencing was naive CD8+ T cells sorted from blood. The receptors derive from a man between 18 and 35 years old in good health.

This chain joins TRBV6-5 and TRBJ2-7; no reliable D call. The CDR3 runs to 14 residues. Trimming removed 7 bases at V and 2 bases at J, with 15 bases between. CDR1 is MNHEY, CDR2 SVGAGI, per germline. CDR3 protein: CASMVSAAAYEQYF. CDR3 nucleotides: TGTGCCAGCATGGTCTCTGCGGCTGCCTACGAGCAGTACTTC.

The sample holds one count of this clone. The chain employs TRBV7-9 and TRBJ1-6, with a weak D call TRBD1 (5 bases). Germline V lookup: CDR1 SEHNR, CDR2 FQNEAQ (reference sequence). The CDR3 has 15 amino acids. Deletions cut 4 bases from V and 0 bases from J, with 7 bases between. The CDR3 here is CASSWGSSYNSPLHF. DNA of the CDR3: TGTGCCAGCAGCTGGGGGAGCTCCTATAATTCACCCCTCCACTTT.

CDR3 residues: CASKTYDNEKLFF. The DNA of the CDR3 is TGTGCCAGCAAGACATACGATAATGAAAAACTGTTTTTT. J is TRBJ1-4 and V is TRBV27; D is unresolved. CDR1 is MNHEY and CDR2 is SMNVEV in the germline V gene (reference sequence). The CDR3 is 13 residues long. The V end was cut by 7 bases, the J end by 4 bases, with 10 bases between. Based on the CDR3 plus reference TRBV27 and TRBJ1-4, the full variable domain is EAQVTQNPRYLITVTGKKLTVTCSQNMNHEYMSWYRQDPGLGLRQIYYSMNVEVTDKGDVPEGYKVSRKEKRNFPLILESPSPNQTSLYFCASKTYDNEKLFFGSGTQLSVL.

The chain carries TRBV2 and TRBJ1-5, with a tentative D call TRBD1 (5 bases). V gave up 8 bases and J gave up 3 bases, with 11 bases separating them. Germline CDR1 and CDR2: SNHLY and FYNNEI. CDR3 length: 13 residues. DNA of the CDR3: TGTGCCAGCCAGGACACGGACAATCAGCCCCAGCATTTT. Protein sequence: CASQDTDNQPQHF.

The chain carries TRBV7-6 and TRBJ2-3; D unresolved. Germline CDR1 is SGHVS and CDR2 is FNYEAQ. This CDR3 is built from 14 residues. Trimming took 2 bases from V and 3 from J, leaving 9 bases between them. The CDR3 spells CASSLRSGTDTQYF. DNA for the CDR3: TGTGCCAGCAGCTTACGCTCCGGGACAGATACGCAGTATTTT.

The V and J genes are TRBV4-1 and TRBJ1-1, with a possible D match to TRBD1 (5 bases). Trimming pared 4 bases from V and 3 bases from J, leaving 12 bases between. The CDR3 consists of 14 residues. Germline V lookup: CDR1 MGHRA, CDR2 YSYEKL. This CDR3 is CASSLFSTDTEAFF. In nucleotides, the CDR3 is TGCGCCAGCAGCCTTTTTTCGACAGACACTGAAGCTTTCTTT.

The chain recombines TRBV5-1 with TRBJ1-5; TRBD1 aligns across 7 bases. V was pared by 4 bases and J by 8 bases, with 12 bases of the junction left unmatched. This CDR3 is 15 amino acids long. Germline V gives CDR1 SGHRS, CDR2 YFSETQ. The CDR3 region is CASSPRGGPLEPQHF. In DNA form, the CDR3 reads TGCGCCAGCAGCCCCAGGGGGGGCCCGTTGGAGCCCCAGCATTTT.

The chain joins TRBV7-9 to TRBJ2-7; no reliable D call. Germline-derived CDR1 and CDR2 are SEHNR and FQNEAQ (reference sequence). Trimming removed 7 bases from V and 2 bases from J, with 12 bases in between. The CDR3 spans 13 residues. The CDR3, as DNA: TGTGCCAGCACCTCGGCGAGTGCCTACGAGCAGTACTTC. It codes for CASTSASAYEQYF.

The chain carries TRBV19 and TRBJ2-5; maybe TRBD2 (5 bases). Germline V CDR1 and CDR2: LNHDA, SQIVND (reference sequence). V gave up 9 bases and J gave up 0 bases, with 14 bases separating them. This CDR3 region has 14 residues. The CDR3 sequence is CASSSRKYQETQYF. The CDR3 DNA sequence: TGTGCCAGCTCTAGCCGGAAGTACCAAGAGACCCAGTACTTC.

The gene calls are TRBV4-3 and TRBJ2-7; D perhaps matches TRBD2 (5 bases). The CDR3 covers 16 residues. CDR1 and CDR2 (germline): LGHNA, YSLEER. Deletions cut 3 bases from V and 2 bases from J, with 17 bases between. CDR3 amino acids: CASSQARTGSPYEQYF. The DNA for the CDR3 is TGCGCCAGCAGCCAGGCCCGTACGGGGTCCCCCTACGAGCAGTACTTC.

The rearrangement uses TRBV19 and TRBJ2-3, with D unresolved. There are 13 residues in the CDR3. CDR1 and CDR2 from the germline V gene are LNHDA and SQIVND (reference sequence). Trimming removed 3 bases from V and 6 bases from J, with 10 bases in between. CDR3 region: CASSILRGDTQYF. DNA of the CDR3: TGTGCCAGTAGTATCCTCAGAGGTGATACGCAGTATTTT.

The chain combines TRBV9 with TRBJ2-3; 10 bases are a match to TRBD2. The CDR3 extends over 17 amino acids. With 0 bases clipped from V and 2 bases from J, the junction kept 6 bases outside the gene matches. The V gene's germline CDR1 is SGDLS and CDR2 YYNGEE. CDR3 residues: CASSVELAGAYTDTQYF. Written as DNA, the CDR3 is TGTGCCAGCAGCGTAGAGCTAGCGGGGGCCTACACAGATACGCAGTATTTT.

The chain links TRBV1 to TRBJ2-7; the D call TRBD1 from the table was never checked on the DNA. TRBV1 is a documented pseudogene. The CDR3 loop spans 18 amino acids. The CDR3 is CTSSQDWDRDTKSYEQYF. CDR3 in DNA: TGCACCAGCAGCCAAGATTGGGATCGGGACACCAAAAGCTACGAGCAGTACTTC.

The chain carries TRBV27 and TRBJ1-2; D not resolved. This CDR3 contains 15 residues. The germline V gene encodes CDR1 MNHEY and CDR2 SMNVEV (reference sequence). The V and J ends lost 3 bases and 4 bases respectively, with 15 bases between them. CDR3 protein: CASSLDYTSFYGYTF. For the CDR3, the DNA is TGTGCCAGCAGTTTGGACTACACTTCCTTCTATGGCTACACCTTC.

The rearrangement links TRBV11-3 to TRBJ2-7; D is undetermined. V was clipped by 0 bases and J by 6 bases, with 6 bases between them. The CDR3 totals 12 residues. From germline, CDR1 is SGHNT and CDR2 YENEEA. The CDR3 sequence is CASSLDGFEQYF. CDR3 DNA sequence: TGTGCCAGCAGCTTAGATGGTTTCGAGCAGTACTTC.

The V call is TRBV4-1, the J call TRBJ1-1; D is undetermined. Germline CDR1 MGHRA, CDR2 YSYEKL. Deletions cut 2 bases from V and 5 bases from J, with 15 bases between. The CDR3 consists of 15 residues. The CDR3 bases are TGCGCCAGCAGCCAACATAAAAACAGTTGGACTGAAGCTTTCTTT. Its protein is CASSQHKNSWTEAFF.

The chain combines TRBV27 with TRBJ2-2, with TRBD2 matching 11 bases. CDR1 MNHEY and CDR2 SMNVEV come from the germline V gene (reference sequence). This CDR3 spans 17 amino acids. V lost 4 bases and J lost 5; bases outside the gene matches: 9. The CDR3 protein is CASSSNSGGARTGELFF. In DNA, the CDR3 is TGTGCCAGCAGTTCAAATAGCGGGGGGGCGAGGACCGGGGAGCTGTTTTTT.

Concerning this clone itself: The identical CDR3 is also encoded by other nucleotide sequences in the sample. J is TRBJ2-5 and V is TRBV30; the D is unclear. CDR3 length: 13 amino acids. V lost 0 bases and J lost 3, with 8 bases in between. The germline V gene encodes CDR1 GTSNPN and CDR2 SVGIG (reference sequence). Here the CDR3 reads CAWSVLAEETQYF. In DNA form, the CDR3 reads TGTGCCTGGAGTGTACTTGCGGAAGAGACCCAGTACTTC.